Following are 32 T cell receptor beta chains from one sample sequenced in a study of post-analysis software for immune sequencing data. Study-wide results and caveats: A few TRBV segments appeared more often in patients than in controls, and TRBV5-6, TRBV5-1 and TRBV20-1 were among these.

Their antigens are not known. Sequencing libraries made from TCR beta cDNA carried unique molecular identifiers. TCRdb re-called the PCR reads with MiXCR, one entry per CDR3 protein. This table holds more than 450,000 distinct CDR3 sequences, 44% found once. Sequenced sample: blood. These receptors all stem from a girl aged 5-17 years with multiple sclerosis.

CDR3 DNA sequence: TGTGCCATCAGTGAAGGACGAAATCAGGGTCGTAGCTATGGCTACACCTTC. Amino acids: CAISEGRNQGRSYGYTF. The chain has TRBV10-3 and TRBJ1-2; a possible D gene is TRBD1 (5 bases). This CDR3 has 17 amino acids. The germline gives CDR1 ENHRY, CDR2 SYGVKD. Deletions cut 3 bases from V and 4 bases from J, with 21 bases between.

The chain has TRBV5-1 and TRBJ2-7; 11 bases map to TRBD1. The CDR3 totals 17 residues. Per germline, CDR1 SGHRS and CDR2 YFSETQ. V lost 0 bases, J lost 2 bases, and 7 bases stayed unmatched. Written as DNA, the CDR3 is TGCGCCAGCAGCTTGGACCTAAGGACAGGGGGCACCTACGAGCAGTACTTC. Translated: CASSLDLRTGGTYEQYF.

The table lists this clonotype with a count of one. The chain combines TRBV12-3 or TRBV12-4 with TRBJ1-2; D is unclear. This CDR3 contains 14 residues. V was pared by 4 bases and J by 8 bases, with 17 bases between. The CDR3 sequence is CASSSRYTSRGYTF. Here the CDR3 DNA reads TGTGCCAGCAGTTCCAGATATACCTCGAGGGGCTACACCTTC.

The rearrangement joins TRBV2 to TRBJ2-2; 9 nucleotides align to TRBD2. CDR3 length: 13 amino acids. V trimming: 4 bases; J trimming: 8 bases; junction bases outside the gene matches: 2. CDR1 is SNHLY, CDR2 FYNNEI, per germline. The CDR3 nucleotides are TGTGCCAGCAGTGGTCTAGCGGGAGGGGAGCTGTTTTTT. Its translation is CASSGLAGGELFF.

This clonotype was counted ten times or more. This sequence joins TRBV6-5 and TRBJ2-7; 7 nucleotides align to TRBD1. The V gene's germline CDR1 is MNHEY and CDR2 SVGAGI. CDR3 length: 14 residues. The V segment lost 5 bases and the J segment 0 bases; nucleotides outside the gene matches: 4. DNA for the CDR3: TGTGCCAGCAGTCCAGACAGGGTCTCCTACGAGCAGTACTTC. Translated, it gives CASSPDRVSYEQYF.

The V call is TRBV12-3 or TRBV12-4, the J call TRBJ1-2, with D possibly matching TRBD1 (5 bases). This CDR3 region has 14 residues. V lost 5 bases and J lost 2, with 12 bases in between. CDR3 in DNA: TGTGCCAGCAGTACGCCCAGGGAAAACTATGGCTACACCTTC. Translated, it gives CASSTPRENYGYTF.

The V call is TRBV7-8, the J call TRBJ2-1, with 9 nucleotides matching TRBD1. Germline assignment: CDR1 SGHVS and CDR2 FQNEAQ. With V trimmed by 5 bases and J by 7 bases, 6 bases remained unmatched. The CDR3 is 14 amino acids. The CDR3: CASSVGTGKNEQFF. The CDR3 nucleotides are TGTGCCAGCAGCGTGGGGACAGGGAAAAATGAGCAGTTCTTC.

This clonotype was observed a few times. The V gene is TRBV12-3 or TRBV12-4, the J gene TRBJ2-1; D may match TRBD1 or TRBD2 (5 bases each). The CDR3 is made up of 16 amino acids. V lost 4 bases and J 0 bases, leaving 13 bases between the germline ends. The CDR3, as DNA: TGTGCCAGCAGTTCCGGGACGGAATCCTCCTACAATGAGCAGTTCTTC. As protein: CASSSGTESSYNEQFF.

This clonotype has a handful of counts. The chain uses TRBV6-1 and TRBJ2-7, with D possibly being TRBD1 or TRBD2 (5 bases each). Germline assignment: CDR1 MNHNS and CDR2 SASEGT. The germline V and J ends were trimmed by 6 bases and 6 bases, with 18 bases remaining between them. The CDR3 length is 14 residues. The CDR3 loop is CASRAGTAPVEQYF. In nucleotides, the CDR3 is TGTGCCAGCAGAGCCGGGACCGCTCCGGTCGAGCAGTACTTC.

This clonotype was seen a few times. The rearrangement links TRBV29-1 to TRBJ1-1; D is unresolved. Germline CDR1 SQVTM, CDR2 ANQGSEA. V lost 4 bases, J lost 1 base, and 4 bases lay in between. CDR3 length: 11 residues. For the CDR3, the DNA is TGCAGCGTTGTGGAGAACACTGAAGCTTTCTTT. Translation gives CSVVENTEAFF.

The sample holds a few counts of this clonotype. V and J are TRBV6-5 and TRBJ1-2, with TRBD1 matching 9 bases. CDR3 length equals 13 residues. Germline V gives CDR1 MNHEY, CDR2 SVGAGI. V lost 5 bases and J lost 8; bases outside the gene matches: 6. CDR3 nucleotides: TGTGCCAGCAGTGACCCCGGGACAGGGGGCTACACCTTC. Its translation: CASSDPGTGGYTF.

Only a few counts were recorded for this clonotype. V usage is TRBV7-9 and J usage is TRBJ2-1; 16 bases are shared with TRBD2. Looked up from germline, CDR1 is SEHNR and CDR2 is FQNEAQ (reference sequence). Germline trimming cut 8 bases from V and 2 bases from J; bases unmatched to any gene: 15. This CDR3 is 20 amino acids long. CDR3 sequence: CASGPEGGTSGRAAYNEQFF. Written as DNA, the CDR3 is TGTGCCAGCGGCCCGGAAGGGGGGACTAGCGGGAGGGCCGCCTACAATGAGCAGTTCTTC.

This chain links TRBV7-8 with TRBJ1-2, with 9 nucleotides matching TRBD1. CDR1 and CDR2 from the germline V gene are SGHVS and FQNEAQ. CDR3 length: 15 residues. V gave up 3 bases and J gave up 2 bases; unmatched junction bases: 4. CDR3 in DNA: TGTGCCAGCAGCTTCACAGGGGGCCCCAACTATGGCTACACCTTC. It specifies CASSFTGGPNYGYTF.

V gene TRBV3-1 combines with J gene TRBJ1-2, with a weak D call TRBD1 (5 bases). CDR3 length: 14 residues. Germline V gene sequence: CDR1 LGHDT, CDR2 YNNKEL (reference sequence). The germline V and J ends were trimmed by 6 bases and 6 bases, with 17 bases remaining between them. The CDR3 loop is CASSPLVRGDGYTF. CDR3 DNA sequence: TGTGCCAGCAGTCCCCTTGTGCGAGGGGATGGCTACACCTTC.

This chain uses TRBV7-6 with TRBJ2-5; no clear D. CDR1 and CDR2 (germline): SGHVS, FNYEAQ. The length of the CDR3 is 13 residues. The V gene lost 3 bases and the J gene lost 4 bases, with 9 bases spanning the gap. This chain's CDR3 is CASSFDPRETQYF. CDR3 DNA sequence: TGTGCCAGCAGCTTCGATCCCAGAGAGACCCAGTACTTC. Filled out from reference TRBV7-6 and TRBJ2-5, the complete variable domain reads GAGVSQSPRYKVTKRGQDVALRCDPISGHVSLYWYRQALGQGPEFLTYFNYEAQQDKSGLPNDRFSAERPEGSISTLTIQRTEQRDSAMYRCASSFDPRETQYFGPGTRLLVL.

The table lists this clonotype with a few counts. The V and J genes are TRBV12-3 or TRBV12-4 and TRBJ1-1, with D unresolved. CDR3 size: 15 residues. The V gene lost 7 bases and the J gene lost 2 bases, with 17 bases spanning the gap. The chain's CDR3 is CASTSPGRVNTEAFF. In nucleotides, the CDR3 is TGTGCCAGCACATCGCCAGGTCGGGTTAACACTGAAGCTTTCTTT.

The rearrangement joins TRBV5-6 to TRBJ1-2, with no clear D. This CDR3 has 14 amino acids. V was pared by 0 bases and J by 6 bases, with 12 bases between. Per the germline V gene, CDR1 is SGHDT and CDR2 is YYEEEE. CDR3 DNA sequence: TGTGCCAGCAGCTTGGGACACAAGCTTCATGGCTACACCTTC. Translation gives CASSLGHKLHGYTF.

In DNA form, the CDR3 reads TGCGCCAGCAGCTTAAACCCAAACAATGAGCAGTTCTTC. This sequence encodes CASSLNPNNEQFF. J is TRBJ2-1 and V is TRBV5-1; D gene uncertain. The V and J ends lost 2 bases and 5 bases respectively, with 8 bases between them. This CDR3 is 13 amino acids long. Germline CDR1 reads SGHRS; CDR2 reads YFSETQ.

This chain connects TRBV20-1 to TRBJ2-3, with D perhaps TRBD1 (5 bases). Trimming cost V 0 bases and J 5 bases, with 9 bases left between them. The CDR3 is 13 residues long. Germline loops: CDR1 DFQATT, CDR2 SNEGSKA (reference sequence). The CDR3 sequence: CSARDIQGDTQYF. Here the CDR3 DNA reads TGCAGTGCTAGAGATATCCAGGGAGATACGCAGTATTTT.

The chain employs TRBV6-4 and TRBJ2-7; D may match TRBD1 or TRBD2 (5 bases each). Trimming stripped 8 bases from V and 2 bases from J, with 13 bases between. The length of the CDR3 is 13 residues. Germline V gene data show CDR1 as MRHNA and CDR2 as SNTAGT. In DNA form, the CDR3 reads TGTGCCAGCGAGAGGGACGTTACCTACGAGCAGTACTTC. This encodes CASERDVTYEQYF.

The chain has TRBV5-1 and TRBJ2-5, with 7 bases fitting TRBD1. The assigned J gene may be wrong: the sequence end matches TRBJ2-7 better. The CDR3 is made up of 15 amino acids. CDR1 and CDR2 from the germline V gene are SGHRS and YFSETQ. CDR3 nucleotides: TGCGCCAGCACCAGAGAACAGGGGTGGGGTTGCGAGCAGTACTTC. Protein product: CASTREQGWGCEQYF.

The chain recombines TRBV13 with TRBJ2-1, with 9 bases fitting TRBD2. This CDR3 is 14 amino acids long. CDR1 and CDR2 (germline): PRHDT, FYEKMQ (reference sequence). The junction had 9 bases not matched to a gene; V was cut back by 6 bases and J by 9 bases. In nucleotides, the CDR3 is TGTGCCAGCAGAAGGGCGGGAGGGCCTCTTGAGCAGTTCTTC. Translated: CASRRAGGPLEQFF.

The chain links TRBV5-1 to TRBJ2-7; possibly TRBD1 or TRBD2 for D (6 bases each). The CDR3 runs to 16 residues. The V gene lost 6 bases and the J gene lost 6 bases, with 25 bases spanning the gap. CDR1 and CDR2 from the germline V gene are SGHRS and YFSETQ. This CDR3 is CASTRTAAARGSEQYF. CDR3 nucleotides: TGCGCCAGCACCCGGACAGCAGCTGCCCGGGGGAGCGAGCAGTACTTC.

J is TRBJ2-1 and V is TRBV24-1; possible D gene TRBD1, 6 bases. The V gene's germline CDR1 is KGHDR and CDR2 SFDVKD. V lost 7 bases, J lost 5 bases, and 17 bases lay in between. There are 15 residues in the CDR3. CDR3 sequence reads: CATSDPGANNNEQFF. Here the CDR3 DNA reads TGTGCCACCAGCGACCCAGGGGCGAACAACAATGAGCAGTTCTTC.

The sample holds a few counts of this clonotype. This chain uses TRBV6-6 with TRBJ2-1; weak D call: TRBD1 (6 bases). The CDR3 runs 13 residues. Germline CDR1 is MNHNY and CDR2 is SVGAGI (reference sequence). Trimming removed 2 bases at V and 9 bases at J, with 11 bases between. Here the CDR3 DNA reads TGTGCCAGCAGTTACCAGGGGCTCGTTGAGCAGTTCTTC. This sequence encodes CASSYQGLVEQFF.

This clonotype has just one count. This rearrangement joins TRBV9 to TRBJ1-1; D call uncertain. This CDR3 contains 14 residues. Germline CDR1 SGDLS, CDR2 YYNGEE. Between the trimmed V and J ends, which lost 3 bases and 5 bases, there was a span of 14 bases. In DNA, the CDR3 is TGTGCCAGCAGCGGACGAATATCGGAGACTGAAGCTTTCTTT. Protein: CASSGRISETEAFF. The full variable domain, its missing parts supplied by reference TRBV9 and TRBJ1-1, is DSGVTQTPKHLITATGQRVTLRCSPRSGDLSVYWYQQSLDQGLQFLIQYYNGEERAKGNILERFSAQQFPDLHSELNLSSLELGDSALYFCASSGRISETEAFFGQGTRLTVV.

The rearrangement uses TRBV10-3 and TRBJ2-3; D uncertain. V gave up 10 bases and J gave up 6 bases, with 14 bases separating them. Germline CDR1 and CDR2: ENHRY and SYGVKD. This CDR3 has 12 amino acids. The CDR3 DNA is TGTGCCACCTCCTCCCTACTTGATACGCAGTATTTT. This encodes CATSSLLDTQYF.

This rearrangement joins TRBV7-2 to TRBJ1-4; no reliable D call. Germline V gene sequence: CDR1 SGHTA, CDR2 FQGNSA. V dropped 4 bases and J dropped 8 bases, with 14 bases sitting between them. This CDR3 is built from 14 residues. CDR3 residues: CASSSPYGREKLFF. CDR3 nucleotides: TGTGCCAGCAGCTCTCCTTACGGCCGAGAAAAACTGTTTTTT.

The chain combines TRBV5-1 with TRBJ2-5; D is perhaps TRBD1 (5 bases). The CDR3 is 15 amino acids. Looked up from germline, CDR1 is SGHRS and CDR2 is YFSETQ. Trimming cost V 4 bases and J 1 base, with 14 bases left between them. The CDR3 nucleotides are TGCGCCAGCAGCCGATCAGGGATCGGCCAAGAGACCCAGTACTTC. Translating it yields CASSRSGIGQETQYF. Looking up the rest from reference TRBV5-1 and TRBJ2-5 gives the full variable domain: KAGVTQTPRYLIKTRGQQVTLSCSPISGHRSVSWYQQTPGQGLQFLFEYFSETQRNKGNFPGRFSGRQFSNSRSEMNVSTLELGDSALYLCASSRSGIGQETQYFGPGTRLLVL.

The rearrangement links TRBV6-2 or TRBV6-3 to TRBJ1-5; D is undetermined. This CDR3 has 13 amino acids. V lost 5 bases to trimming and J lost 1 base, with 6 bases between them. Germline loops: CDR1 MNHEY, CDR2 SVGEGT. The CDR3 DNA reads TGTGCCAGCAGTACCGTAAGCAATCAGCCCCAGCATTTT. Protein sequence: CASSTVSNQPQHF.

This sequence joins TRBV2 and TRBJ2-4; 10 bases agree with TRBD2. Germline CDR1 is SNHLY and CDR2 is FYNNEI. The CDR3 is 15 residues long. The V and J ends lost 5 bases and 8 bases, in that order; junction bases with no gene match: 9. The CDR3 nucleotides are TGTGCCAGCAGTCTCTCGAGACTAGCGGGTCACATTCAGTACTTC. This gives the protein CASSLSRLAGHIQYF.

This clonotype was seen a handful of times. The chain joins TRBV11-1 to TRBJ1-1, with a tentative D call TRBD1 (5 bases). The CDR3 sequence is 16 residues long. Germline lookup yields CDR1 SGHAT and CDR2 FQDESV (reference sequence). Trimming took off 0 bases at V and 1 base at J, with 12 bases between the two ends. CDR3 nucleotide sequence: TGTGCCAGCAGCTTAGCCTCTTTTACAGGGAACACTGAAGCTTTCTTT. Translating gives CASSLASFTGNTEAFF. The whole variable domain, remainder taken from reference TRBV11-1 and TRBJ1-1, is EAEVAQSPRYKITEKSQAVAFWCDPISGHATLYWYRQILGQGPELLVQFQDESVVDDSQLPKDRFSAERLKGVDSTLKIQPAELGDSAMYLCASSLASFTGNTEAFFGQGTRLTVV.